This T cell receptor (beta chain) was captured in a study of blood T cell repertoires in COVID-19. Study details: PBMCs, B-cell-depleted T cells, or T cells were the source of the cDNA or gDNA that made up the material.

All enrollees were about 18 to 100 years old and from fewer than 30 US areas. Cohorts were assigned according to the clinical history that participants reported. There are 15 residues in the CDR3. The junction had 7 bases not matched to a gene; V was cut back by 6 bases and J by 4 bases. CDR1 is MNHEY, CDR2 SVGAGI, per germline. As handled by the study authors: Estimation of nucleated cell counts relied on the amplification of reference gene primers. The protocol was immunoSEQ multiplex PCR, while the TCRdb copy is restricted to in-frame clones and leaves out a portion. V, J and clone size were drawn from that table, and D and trimming were deduced from the DNA. The sample holds 150,000 or so clones; about 80% are singletons and the top ten take about 3.7%.

The rearrangement links TRBV6-5 to TRBJ2-3, with 10 bases fitting TRBD2. The material sequenced was PBMCs or T cells enriched from blood (not recorded which). The source is a woman aged 55-70 years who had recovered from COVID-19. As DNA, the CDR3 is TGTGCCAGCAGCCTCCTAGCGGGGGTTTCAGATACGCAGTATTTT. It yields the protein CASSLLAGVSDTQYF.